The 21 T cell receptor beta chains given below trace back to one sample, sequenced in a study of OX40 agonist ivuxolimab in advanced cancers. Libraries were prepared through the immunoSEQ multiplex PCR assay. TCRdb limited this immuneACCESS table to in-frame rearrangements with V and J called. A share of clones is missing; checked studies link under half to unresolved V genes, and the rest is unexplained. The sample contains roughly 80,000 clones, roughly 83% of them found a single time. The biggest ten clones account for less than 8% of the sample. This specimen was CD4+ or CD8+ T cells sorted from blood, taken in a trial of the OX40 agonist ivuxolimab. The receptors come from an adult with an advanced solid tumor such as melanoma, head and neck, liver or kidney cancer.

The chain links TRBV27 to TRBJ1-6, with 8 bases matching TRBD1. Germline values: CDR1 MNHEY, CDR2 SMNVEV (reference sequence). The CDR3 spans 17 residues. J was trimmed by 11 bases and V by 4 bases; bases with no gene match: 16. CDR3 nucleotide sequence: TGTGCCAGCAGTTCGGGACCCAGGACAGGGAAATATCCACCCCTCCACTTT. Its protein product is CASSSGPRTGKYPPLHF.

The gene calls are TRBV25-1 and TRBJ1-4; D is uncertain. The CDR3 is 16 residues long. Looked up from germline, CDR1 is MGHDK and CDR2 is SYGVNS. V dropped 4 bases and J dropped 0 bases, with 12 bases sitting between them. DNA for the CDR3: TGTGCCAGCAGTGGGGCCCATTCTGCAACTAATGAAAAACTGTTTTTT. As protein: CASSGAHSATNEKLFF. The whole variable domain, filled in from reference TRBV25-1 and TRBJ1-4, reads EADIYQTPRYLVIGTGKKITLECSQTMGHDKMYWYQQDPGMELHLIHYSYGVNSTEKGDLSSESTVSRIRTEHFPLTLESARPSHTSQYLCASSGAHSATNEKLFFGSGTQLSVL.

The chain has TRBV7-2 and TRBJ2-5; D call uncertain. CDR1 and CDR2 from the germline V gene are SGHTA and FQGNSA. CDR3 size: 18 residues. V shed 6 bases and J shed 4 bases, with 27 bases lying between them. This CDR3 is CASRLRSNAERSRETQYF. CDR3 nucleotide sequence: TGTGCCAGCAGACTTCGGTCCAATGCCGAACGTTCAAGAGAGACCCAGTACTTC.

The genes are TRBV5-6 and TRBJ1-5; TRBD1 matches 11 bases. Germline CDR1 SGHDT, CDR2 YYEEEE. This CDR3 has 15 amino acids. The J segment lost 6 bases and the V segment lost 1 base, leaving 3 bases of the junction unmatched. The CDR3, as DNA: TGTGCCAGCAGCTTGACCGGGACAGGGGGTCAGCCCCAGCATTTT. Protein sequence: CASSLTGTGGQPQHF.

This chain joins TRBV19 and TRBJ2-2; TRBD2 agrees at 12 bases. Germline V gene lookup returns CDR1 LNHDA and CDR2 SQIVND (reference sequence). V lost 7 bases and J lost 6; bases outside the gene matches: 3. CDR3 length: 14 residues. The CDR3 spells CASTSGRAPGELFF. DNA of the CDR3: TGTGCCAGTACTAGCGGGAGGGCCCCCGGGGAGCTGTTTTTT.

V and J are TRBV5-4 and TRBJ1-2; a possible D gene is TRBD1 (5 bases). The CDR3 extends over 14 amino acids. The V and J ends lost 0 bases and 4 bases respectively, with 10 bases between them. CDR1 and CDR2 from the germline V gene are SGHNT and YYREEE (reference sequence). The CDR3 bases are TGTGCCAGCAGCTTGGGGGGGTTCGGCTATGGCTACACCTTC. Protein sequence: CASSLGGFGYGYTF.

The chain has TRBV27 and TRBJ1-3; TRBD1 matches 10 bases. J gave up 0 bases and V 6 bases, and 5 bases lay outside the gene matches. Germline V CDR1 and CDR2: MNHEY, SMNVEV (reference sequence). The CDR3 loop spans 16 amino acids. The chain's CDR3 is CASRPGQGNSGNTIYF. The DNA of the CDR3 is TGTGCCAGCAGACCGGGACAGGGGAACTCTGGAAACACCATATATTTT.

V gene TRBV7-6 combines with J gene TRBJ1-2; 12 nucleotides align to TRBD1. The length of the CDR3 is 15 residues. V was clipped by 3 bases and J by 8 bases; unmatched bases: 7. Germline V gene lookup returns CDR1 SGHVS and CDR2 FNYEAQ. In DNA form, the CDR3 reads TGTGCCAGCAGCTTGAGGGGACAGGGGGCGGAAGGCTACACCTTC. Amino acids: CASSLRGQGAEGYTF.

The chain links TRBV11-2 to TRBJ2-1; 7 bases align to TRBD2. V lost 2 bases, J lost 3 bases, and 4 bases stayed unmatched. The CDR3 has 15 residues. Germline V gene lookup returns CDR1 SGHAT and CDR2 FQNNGV. The CDR3 here is CASSLQVAGYNEQFF. The DNA of the CDR3 is TGTGCCAGCAGCTTACAGGTAGCGGGCTACAATGAGCAGTTCTTC.

CDR3 nucleotide sequence: TGTGCCAGCAGCTTAGCGCAAGGTTTGTACACTGAAGCTTTCTTT. It specifies CASSLAQGLYTEAFF. V usage is TRBV7-2 and J usage is TRBJ1-1; no clear D. Trimming took off 0 bases at V and 3 bases at J, with 11 bases between the two ends. The CDR3 spans 15 residues. The germline V gene has CDR1 SGHTA and CDR2 FQGNSA. The full variable domain, with the rest looked up from reference TRBV7-2 and TRBJ1-1, is GAGVSQSPSNKVTEKGKDVELRCDPISGHTALYWYRQSLGQGLEFLIYFQGNSAPDKSGLPSDRFSAERTGGSVSTLTIQRTQQEDSAVYLCASSLAQGLYTEAFFGQGTRLTVV.

CDR3: CASSSGSGNLNEQFF. CDR3 bases: TGCGCCAGCAGCTCGGGGAGCGGGAACCTCAATGAGCAGTTCTTC. The chain uses TRBV5-1 and TRBJ2-1; 7 nucleotides line up with TRBD2. From germline, CDR1 is SGHRS and CDR2 YFSETQ. The CDR3 runs 15 residues. V lost 3 bases, J lost 6 bases, and 9 bases stayed unmatched.

V gene TRBV18 combines with J gene TRBJ1-1, with 11 bases lining up with TRBD1. CDR3 length: 21 amino acids. Per germline, CDR1 KGHSH and CDR2 LQKENI. V gave up 2 bases and J gave up 3 bases; unmatched junction bases: 20. CDR3 DNA: TGTGCCAGCTCACCAAGGATCCCCAGGACAGGGGGCAATGGAAGGGACACTGAAGCTTTCTTT. Translating gives CASSPRIPRTGGNGRDTEAFF.

The chain carries TRBV7-2 and TRBJ1-1; D unresolved. Germline V gives CDR1 SGHTA, CDR2 FQGNSA. The CDR3 is 13 residues long. Trimming left V 6 bases short and J 4 bases short, with 12 bases between. The CDR3 here is CASRTRAVTEAFF. CDR3 DNA sequence: TGTGCCAGCAGGACCCGCGCGGTCACTGAAGCTTTCTTT.

DNA for the CDR3: TGTGCCAGCTCATTAATTTCGACTAGCGGGACCGCATCTGGGCGAGCTGGGGCCAACGTCCTGACTTTC. Its protein is CASSLISTSGTASGRAGANVLTF. This sequence joins TRBV18 and TRBJ2-6; the match to TRBD2 covers 11 bases. The CDR3 is 23 amino acids. The V gene end was trimmed by 5 bases and the J gene end by 2 bases; junction bases not matched to a gene: 23. Germline V gene data show CDR1 as KGHSH and CDR2 as LQKENI.

The V gene is TRBV19, the J gene TRBJ1-2; the D gene is possibly TRBD1 (5 bases). The CDR3 loop spans 14 amino acids. V was trimmed by 3 bases and J by 7 bases, leaving 15 bases between them. The germline V gene encodes CDR1 LNHDA and CDR2 SQIVND (reference sequence). The DNA for the CDR3 is TGTGCCAGTAGTATTGGGGACTCCGTTCTTGGCTACACCTTC. It is translated as CASSIGDSVLGYTF.

This clone showed up just once. The chain carries TRBV9 and TRBJ1-3, with unresolved D. This CDR3 contains 14 residues. V shed 8 bases and J shed 0 bases, with 12 bases lying between them. CDR1 SGDLS and CDR2 YYNGEE come from the germline V gene. CDR3 loop: CASSKTYSGNTIYF. CDR3 DNA sequence: TGTGCCAGTTCTAAGACATACTCTGGAAACACCATATATTTT.

The chain couples TRBV6-1 to TRBJ2-1; D not resolved. Trimming took off 8 bases at V and 3 bases at J, with 8 bases between the two ends. Germline V gene sequence: CDR1 MNHNS, CDR2 SASEGT. The CDR3 spans 12 residues. As DNA, the CDR3 is TGTGCCAGCGGCAACGTCTACAATGAGCAGTTCTTC. Its protein is CASGNVYNEQFF.

The chain joins TRBV15 to TRBJ2-5; 9 bases map to TRBD2. Germline CDR1 LNHNV, CDR2 YYDKDF (reference sequence). The J segment lost 0 bases and the V segment lost 1 base, leaving 6 bases of the junction unmatched. This CDR3 comprises 17 residues. The CDR3 DNA sequence: TGTGCCACCAGCAGAGGAGCGGGGGGCTCCAACCAAGAGACCCAGTACTTC. Protein sequence: CATSRGAGGSNQETQYF.

J is TRBJ2-2 and V is TRBV7-8, with D possibly matching TRBD1 (5 bases). In germline, CDR1 is SGHVS, CDR2 FQNEAQ. The CDR3 is 14 amino acids. The ends were cut back, 0 bases at V and 5 bases at J, with 7 bases in the middle. This CDR3 reads CASSLAGVTGELFF. The CDR3 coding sequence is TGTGCCAGCAGCTTAGCAGGGGTTACCGGGGAGCTGTTTTTT.

The V and J genes are TRBV7-2 and TRBJ2-3, with 8 bases lining up with TRBD2. V shed 3 bases, J shed 1 base, and the junction held 0 bases outside the gene matches. The CDR3 runs 14 residues. CDR1 is SGHTA and CDR2 is FQGNSA in the germline V gene. CDR3 residues: CASSFGGGTDTQYF. CDR3 nucleotide sequence: TGTGCCAGCAGCTTCGGGGGGGGCACAGATACGCAGTATTTT.

The chain employs TRBV20-1 and TRBJ1-2, with 8 positions matching TRBD1. This CDR3 region has 11 residues. CDR1 and CDR2 from the germline V gene are DFQATT and SNEGSKA (reference sequence). Unmatched junction bases numbered 6, after V lost 2 bases and J lost 13 bases. CDR3 in amino acids: CSARTSDRVTF. The CDR3 DNA reads TGCAGTGCTAGAACATCGGACAGGGTCACCTTC.